The 24 T cell receptor beta chains in this list originate from one sample, sequenced in a study of T cell clonotyping in hematopoietic cell transplantation. Libraries were prepared by immunoSEQ multiplex PCR; TCRdb keeps only in-frame clonotypes and omits some of them. This sample has tens of thousands of clones, with 94% found just once. Sequenced input: peripheral blood mononuclear cells. The receptors were gathered from a woman aged 50 to 60 in good health. Some clones in this sample may be carry-over from other donors' samples.

This chain connects TRBV28 to TRBJ1-1; maybe TRBD1 (5 bases). Per the germline V gene, CDR1 is MDHEN and CDR2 is SYDVKM. V lost 5 bases, J lost 10 bases, and 20 bases lay in between. This CDR3 is 14 amino acids long. The DNA for the CDR3 is TGTGCCAGCAGTCCGGGGGAGCGTGTGGTGGGAGCTTTCTTT. This translates into CASSPGERVVGAFF. The whole variable domain, filled in from reference TRBV28 and TRBJ1-1, reads DVKVTQSSRYLVKRTGEKVFLECVQDMDHENMFWYRQDPGLGLRLIYFSYDVKMKEKGDIPEGYSVSREKKERFSLILESASTNQTSMYLCASSPGERVVGAFFGQGTRLTVV.

The chain has TRBV2 and TRBJ2-4; TRBD2 might be the D (6 bases). Germline V gives CDR1 SNHLY, CDR2 FYNNEI. V was pared by 8 bases and J by 5 bases, with 16 bases between. CDR3 length equals 14 residues. As DNA, the CDR3 is TGTGCCAGCGGGCGGGGACCTGCAGAAAACATTCAGTACTTC. It is translated as CASGRGPAENIQYF. Using reference TRBV2 and TRBJ2-4 for the parts outside the CDR3, the full variable domain is EPEVTQTPSHQVTQMGQEVILRCVPISNHLYFYWYRQILGQKVEFLVSFYNNEISEKSEIFDDQFSVERPDGSNFTLKIRSTKLEDSAMYFCASGRGPAENIQYFGAGTRLSVL.

The V and J genes are TRBV4-3 and TRBJ1-6; D not certain. Per the germline V gene, CDR1 is LGHNA and CDR2 is YSLEER. Deletions cut 3 bases from V and 15 bases from J, with 15 bases between. The CDR3 sequence is 13 residues long. The CDR3 coding sequence is TGCGCCAGCAGCCACGACTGGGGAGAGGGCCTCCACTTT. This sequence encodes CASSHDWGEGLHF.

The genes are TRBV11-3 and TRBJ1-1; D gene unclear. The CDR3 length is 13 residues. V was cut by 8 bases and J by 7 bases, with 17 bases left in between. Germline-derived CDR1 and CDR2 are SGHNT and YENEEA. CDR3 coding DNA: TGTGCCAGCCAGAGACAAGGACCCTTTGAAGCTTTCTTT. Encoded protein: CASQRQGPFEAFF. Variable domain in full (rest from reference TRBV11-3 and TRBJ1-1): EAGVVQSPRYKIIEKKQPVAFWCNPISGHNTLYWYLQNLGQGPELLIRYENEEAVDDSQLPKDRFSAERLKGVDSTLKIQPAELGDSAVYLCASQRQGPFEAFFGQGTRLTVV.

J is TRBJ1-1 and V is TRBV7-6; D uncertain. Per germline, CDR1 SGHVS and CDR2 FNYEAQ. The ends were cut back, 5 bases at V and 1 base at J, with 8 bases in the middle. The CDR3 is made up of 13 amino acids. The CDR3 loop is CASSPDKNTEAFF. In DNA form, the CDR3 reads TGTGCCAGCAGCCCCGACAAGAACACTGAAGCTTTCTTT.

V is TRBV5-1 and J is TRBJ1-4; 7 positions agree with TRBD1. This CDR3 comprises 15 residues. Germline V CDR1 and CDR2: SGHRS, YFSETQ. Losses at the gene ends were 1 base for V and 4 bases for J; bases not matched to a gene: 4. DNA of the CDR3: TGCGCCAGCAGCTTGCCGGGACAGCATAATGAAAAACTGTTTTTT. It codes for CASSLPGQHNEKLFF. Full variable domain (outside the CDR3, taken from reference TRBV5-1 and TRBJ1-4): KAGVTQTPRYLIKTRGQQVTLSCSPISGHRSVSWYQQTPGQGLQFLFEYFSETQRNKGNFPGRFSGRQFSNSRSEMNVSTLELGDSALYLCASSLPGQHNEKLFFGSGTQLSVL.

The chain uses TRBV11-3 and TRBJ2-7, with D perhaps matching TRBD1 (6 bases). Deletions cut 4 bases from V and 3 bases from J, with 10 bases between. CDR3 length equals 13 residues. Germline values: CDR1 SGHNT, CDR2 YENEEA. CDR3 sequence (DNA): TGTGCCAGCAGCTGGGGGCCTAACTACGAGCAGTACTTC. Its translation: CASSWGPNYEQYF.

This rearrangement joins TRBV5-1 to TRBJ1-2; D is ambiguous. There are 17 residues in the CDR3. Germline V CDR1 and CDR2: SGHRS, YFSETQ. The germline V and J ends were trimmed by 1 base and 4 bases, with 20 bases remaining between them. Written as DNA, the CDR3 is TGCGCCAGCAGCTTGTGGTCAGGATCCCCTCTTACCTATGGCTACACCTTC. The encoded protein is CASSLWSGSPLTYGYTF.

This clone was detected once. The gene calls are TRBV7-9 and TRBJ2-2; maybe TRBD1 (6 bases). The length of the CDR3 is 17 residues. V was shortened by 1 base and J by 4 bases, with 16 bases between the two germline ends. Germline V gene sequence: CDR1 SEHNR, CDR2 FQNEAQ (reference sequence). CDR3 DNA sequence: TGTGCCAGCAGCTTAGGGGCAGGGGAAATCTCCACCGGGGAGCTGTTTTTT. This encodes CASSLGAGEISTGELFF.

The rearrangement joins TRBV11-3 to TRBJ2-7, with D perhaps matching TRBD1 (6 bases). V was clipped by 4 bases and J by 2 bases, with 12 bases between them. CDR1 is SGHNT, CDR2 YENEEA, per germline. This CDR3 is built from 14 residues. The CDR3 DNA reads as TGTGCCAGCAGCTCCGGGACAAACCCCTACGAGCAGTACTTC. It is translated as CASSSGTNPYEQYF. The variable domain in full, completed from reference TRBV11-3 and TRBJ2-7, reads EAGVVQSPRYKIIEKKQPVAFWCNPISGHNTLYWYLQNLGQGPELLIRYENEEAVDDSQLPKDRFSAERLKGVDSTLKIQPAELGDSAVYLCASSSGTNPYEQYFGPGTRLTVT.

The chain is built from TRBV28 and TRBJ1-2, with D hard to call. The CDR3 consists of 12 residues. The germline V and J ends were trimmed by 5 bases and 4 bases, with 8 bases remaining between them. The V gene's germline CDR1 is MDHEN and CDR2 SYDVKM. DNA for the CDR3: TGTGCCAGCAGTGATGCTCTCTATGGCTACACCTTC. Amino acids: CASSDALYGYTF.

The rearrangement links TRBV29-1 to TRBJ1-1; 7 bases agree with TRBD1. From germline, CDR1 is SQVTM and CDR2 ANQGSEA. This CDR3 has 12 amino acids. V lost 6 bases, J lost 4 bases, and 5 bases stayed unmatched. As DNA, the CDR3 is TGCAGCGTCCTACAGGGGTTCACTGAAGCTTTCTTT. This encodes CSVLQGFTEAFF.

The chain recombines TRBV2 with TRBJ1-1; possibly TRBD1 for D (6 bases). Germline assignment: CDR1 SNHLY and CDR2 FYNNEI. Trimming shortened V by 6 bases and J by 3 bases, and 14 bases separated the two germline ends. CDR3 size: 14 residues. CDR3 sequence: CASRKEGGYTEAFF. DNA for the CDR3: TGTGCCAGCAGAAAAGAGGGGGGGTACACTGAAGCTTTCTTT.

This chain joins TRBV19 and TRBJ1-1; 7 nucleotides align to TRBD1. This CDR3 is built from 16 residues. Germline V gene lookup returns CDR1 LNHDA and CDR2 SQIVND (reference sequence). The V segment lost 4 bases and the J segment 1 base; nucleotides outside the gene matches: 9. The CDR3 coding sequence is TGTGCCAGTAGTAGCCGTCGGACAGGAGGGAACACTGAAGCTTTCTTT. Amino acids: CASSSRRTGGNTEAFF.

The V and J genes are TRBV5-1 and TRBJ2-1, with a possible D match to TRBD1 (6 bases). Germline V CDR1 and CDR2: SGHRS, YFSETQ. V was trimmed by 3 bases and J by 0 bases, leaving 13 bases between them. The length of the CDR3 is 16 residues. This chain's CDR3 is CASSSPDRSSYNEQFF. The CDR3 coding sequence is TGCGCCAGCAGCTCGCCGGACAGAAGCTCCTACAATGAGCAGTTCTTC.

The V gene is TRBV7-2, the J gene TRBJ1-2, with D uncertain. The CDR3 consists of 16 residues. The germline V gene has CDR1 SGHTA and CDR2 FQGNSA. V lost 3 bases and J lost 0, with 14 bases in between. CDR3 region: CASSFRPVEANYGYTF. CDR3 in DNA: TGTGCCAGCAGCTTCAGGCCCGTGGAAGCTAACTATGGCTACACCTTC. The variable domain in full, with the rest retrieved from reference TRBV7-2 and TRBJ1-2, is GAGVSQSPSNKVTEKGKDVELRCDPISGHTALYWYRQSLGQGLEFLIYFQGNSAPDKSGLPSDRFSAERTGGSVSTLTIQRTQQEDSAVYLCASSFRPVEANYGYTFGSGTRLTVV.

The J gene is TRBJ1-1, the V gene TRBV29-1; weak D call: TRBD1 (5 bases). CDR1 is SQVTM, CDR2 ANQGSEA, per germline. Trimming removed 4 bases at V and 6 bases at J, with 9 bases between. The CDR3 length is 11 residues. CDR3 sequence: CSVGSGAEAFF. The CDR3 DNA reads as TGCAGCGTTGGTTCGGGGGCTGAAGCTTTCTTT. Full variable domain (missing parts from reference TRBV29-1 and TRBJ1-1): SAVISQKPSRDICQRGTSLTIQCQVDSQVTMMFWYRQQPGQSLTLIATANQGSEATYESGFVIDKFPISRPNLTFSTLTVSNMSPEDSSIYLCSVGSGAEAFFGQGTRLTVV.

The V call is TRBV19, the J call TRBJ2-5; 12 bases are shared with TRBD2. The junction had 9 bases not matched to a gene; V was cut back by 6 bases and J by 7 bases. The length of the CDR3 is 15 residues. Germline CDR1 reads LNHDA; CDR2 reads SQIVND (reference sequence). The CDR3 DNA reads TGTGCCAGTAGCAGGGCTAGCGGGGGGGGCATGACCCAGTACTTC. This encodes CASSRASGGGMTQYF.

This clone was counted a single time. The chain uses TRBV7-2 and TRBJ1-1; 10 nucleotides agree with TRBD1. The ends lost 5 bases at V and 5 bases at J; junction bases unmatched: 5. The CDR3 runs 14 residues. Germline V CDR1 and CDR2: SGHTA, FQGNSA. The CDR3 sequence: CASSQWGQGTEAFF. CDR3 in DNA: TGTGCCAGCAGCCAATGGGGACAGGGGACTGAAGCTTTCTTT.

Remarks on this clone: One junction end disagrees with the germline gene, perhaps due to a read error. The chain employs TRBV20-1 and TRBJ1-2; D gene uncertain. CDR3 size: 8 residues. Germline CDR1 is DFQATT and CDR2 is SNEGSKA (reference sequence). CDR3 loop: CSASGLGF. CDR3 nucleotides: TGCAGTGCTTCCGGGCTGGGCTTC.

The chain recombines TRBV6-6 with TRBJ2-5; 7 bases match TRBD1. There are 14 residues in the CDR3. The V gene's germline CDR1 is MNHNY and CDR2 SVGAGI (reference sequence). Trimming removed 5 bases from V and 2 bases from J; junction bases left unmatched: 5. CDR3 coding DNA: TGTGCCAGCAGTCTGACAGGGCTACAAGAGACCCAGTACTTC. This sequence encodes CASSLTGLQETQYF.

The V gene is TRBV10-3, the J gene TRBJ1-1, with TRBD1 as a possible D gene (6 bases). Germline values: CDR1 ENHRY, CDR2 SYGVKD. V lost 0 bases to trimming and J lost 7 bases, with 6 bases between them. The CDR3 sequence is 12 residues long. The CDR3 nucleotides are TGTGCCATCAGTGAGTCACAGGGTGAAGCTTTCTTT. It translates to CAISESQGEAFF.

The chain recombines TRBV9 with TRBJ1-2; 8 nucleotides agree with TRBD1. The CDR3 totals 14 residues. The ends lost 3 bases at V and 8 bases at J; junction bases unmatched: 9. In germline, CDR1 is SGDLS, CDR2 YYNGEE. The chain's CDR3 is CASSDRDRFGGYTF. In DNA, the CDR3 is TGTGCCAGCAGCGACCGGGACAGGTTCGGGGGCTACACCTTC.

This clone appeared a single time. The chain recombines TRBV2 with TRBJ2-7; D might be TRBD2 (6 bases). Germline V gives CDR1 SNHLY, CDR2 FYNNEI. V lost 7 bases and J lost 3, with 10 bases in between. This CDR3 comprises 12 residues. CDR3: CASKRTIYEQYF. For the CDR3, the DNA is TGTGCCAGCAAAAGGACTATCTACGAGCAGTACTTC.